This T cell receptor (beta chain) comes out of a study of control samples from healthy donors and cancer patients. The V gene lost 0 bases and the J gene lost 0 bases, with 5 bases spanning the gap. Germline loops: CDR1 SEHNR, CDR2 FQNEAQ (reference sequence). The CDR3 loop spans 14 amino acids. Profiling relied on immunoSEQ multiplex PCR, and the TCRdb table lists in-frame clones only, not all of them. The sample lists over 150,000 clones, just under 95% occurring once. This TCR derives from a man aged 40-55 years in good health. The chain has TRBV7-9 and TRBJ1-2; D is unresolved. The sequenced sample was blood. The CDR3 protein is CASSLAATNYGYTF. CDR3 nucleotide sequence: TGTGCCAGCAGCTTAGCTGCTACTAACTATGGCTACACCTTC.